The T cell receptor (beta chain) under discussion was sequenced for a study of blood T cell repertoires in COVID-19. Study details: The United States, Italy and Spain supplied acute and convalescent COVID-19 samples.

In terms of age and location, participants ranged from about 18 to 95 years and lived in approximately 24 US areas. In assigning cohorts, the study relied on participant-reported clinical history. No more than 2 weeks before study entry, exposed participants had met a case of COVID-19. The CDR3 runs to 13 residues. V gave up 0 bases and J gave up 8 bases, with 8 bases separating them. Germline CDR1 MGHRA, CDR2 YSYEKL. Assay used: immunoSEQ multiplex PCR; TCRdb lists only in-frame clones, some missing. The table shows roughly 200,000 clones, with approximately 83% occurring only once. The source is a woman aged 50 to 60 who had been exposed to COVID-19. Sequencing used PBMCs or T cells enriched from blood (not recorded which). The J gene is TRBJ1-5, the V gene TRBV4-1, with a possible D match to TRBD1 (5 bases). The CDR3 here is CASSQDRGKPQHF. CDR3 DNA: TGCGCCAGCAGCCAAGATCGGGGGAAGCCCCAGCATTTT.